This TCR beta chain was recorded in a study of OX40 agonist ivuxolimab in advanced cancers. As for the study in general: Treatment of patients was with ivuxolimab, an agonistic anti-OX40 (CD134) antibody. Patients were dosed intravenously with ivuxolimab at 0.01 to 10 mg/kg every 2 weeks.

Germline loops: CDR1 SNHLY, CDR2 FYNNEI. The CDR3 is 14 amino acids. V lost 10 bases and J lost 7; bases outside the gene matches: 7. Sequencing used immunoSEQ multiplex PCR; TCRdb keeps in-frame clones, though not all of them. This sample has over 45,000 clones, with 75% to 90% found just once. The receptor was isolated from an adult with an advanced solid tumor such as melanoma, head and neck, liver or kidney cancer. This chain connects TRBV2 to TRBJ2-1; 13 bases agree with TRBD2. Sample: CD4+ or CD8+ T cells sorted from blood, taken in a trial of the OX40 agonist ivuxolimab. The CDR3 is CATKRTSGGNEQFF. Written as DNA, the CDR3 is TGTGCCACAAAGCGGACTAGCGGGGGAAATGAGCAGTTCTTC.